The rows below give T cell receptor beta chains drawn from one sample of a study of shared clonotypes between healthy human individuals. TCRdb's table, derived via immunoSEQ multiplex PCR, lists solely in-frame clones and lacks some. Altogether around 2.5 million clones are present, roughly 93% being singletons, with the ten largest covering 0.36%. The specimen was naive CD4+ T cells from PBMCs. These receptors were collected from a man between 18 and 29 years old in good health. Some clones in this sample may be carry-over from other donors' samples. CDR3s include the opening cysteine and the closing phenylalanine or tryptophan. The order of the fields is V gene, D gene, J gene, clone size, CDR3 protein, CDR3 DNA. A D gene is named only where the DNA matches it firmly. Only part of the rows carry a size: once, few, many, or a class if the clone is expanded.

TRBV18	TRBD1	TRBJ2-7	NA	CASSPSIGGSDEQYF	TGTGCCAGCTCACCAAGTATAGGGGGCAGCGACGAGCAGTACTTC
TRBV2	NA	TRBJ1-5	NA	CASCPPAGQPQHF	TGTGCCAGCTGCCCCCCGGCAGGGCAGCCCCAGCATTTT
TRBV11-2	NA	TRBJ1-3	NA	CASSPWAQNTIYF	TGTGCCAGCAGCCCCTGGGCTCAAAACACCATATATTTT
TRBV10-3	TRBD1	TRBJ1-1	NA	CAISGTGVEEAFF	TGTGCCATCAGTGGGACAGGGGTCGAGGAGGCTTTCTTT
TRBV25-1	NA	TRBJ2-5	NA	CASRGDGSGKETQYF	TGTGCCAGCAGGGGGGACGGATCCGGAAAGGAGACCCAGTACTTC
TRBV9	NA	TRBJ2-3	NA	CASSVVGTATDTQYF	TGTGCCAGCAGCGTAGTCGGGACGGCCACAGATACGCAGTATTTT
TRBV7-7	TRBD1	TRBJ2-7	NA	CASSVGQGLSYEQYF	TGTGCCAGCAGCGTGGGACAGGGGCTCTCCTACGAGCAGTACTTC
TRBV7-2	TRBD1	TRBJ1-1	NA	CASSLGQGRMAFF	TGTGCCAGCAGCTTAGGACAGGGAAGGATGGCTTTCTTT
TRBV5-1	TRBD1	TRBJ1-3	NA	CASSLGQGIENTIYF	TGCGCCAGCAGCTTGGGACAGGGGATCGAAAACACCATATATTTT
TRBV7-9	NA	TRBJ1-4	NA	CASSPEKQGEKLFF	TGTGCCAGCAGCCCGGAGAAGCAGGGTGAAAAACTGTTTTTT
TRBV27	NA	TRBJ2-7	NA	CASLFRGEQYF	TGTGCCAGCCTCTTCCGTGGCGAGCAGTACTTC
TRBV28	TRBD2	TRBJ2-3	once	CASSLWGVPGNSLSGRFHTQYF	TGTGCCAGCAGTTTATGGGGGGTTCCGGGTAATAGTCTAAGCGGGAGGTTCCATACGCAGTATTTT
TRBV5-6	NA	TRBJ2-7	NA	CASSLWWTDSYEQYF	TGTGCCAGCAGCTTGTGGTGGACGGACTCCTACGAGCAGTACTTC
TRBV2	NA	TRBJ1-4	NA	CASTGEVGKLFF	TGTGCCAGCACAGGGGAAGTGGGAAAACTGTTTTTT
TRBV28	NA	TRBJ1-2	few	CASRLDIGYTF	TGTGCCAGCAGACTTGACATTGGCTACACCTTC
TRBV18	NA	TRBJ1-5	NA	CASSPDSFSYSNQPQHF	TGTGCCAGCTCACCCGACAGTTTCTCTTATAGCAATCAGCCCCAGCATTTT
TRBV7-2	NA	TRBJ1-2	NA	CASSSTGQPFYGYTF	TGTGCCAGCAGCTCTACAGGACAGCCCTTCTATGGCTACACCTTC
TRBV2	NA	TRBJ2-2	once	CASSRGLQTGELFF	TGTGCCAGCAGCCGTGGCCTTCAGACCGGGGAGCTGTTTTTT
TRBV11-2	NA	TRBJ2-2	NA	CASAPPEGLGELFF	TGTGCCAGCGCCCCCCCGGAAGGGCTCGGGGAGCTGTTTTTT
TRBV30	NA	TRBJ2-7	NA	CAWRGRVVYEQYF	TGTGCCTGGAGAGGCAGGGTCGTGTACGAGCAGTACTTC
TRBV4-1	TRBD2	TRBJ2-5	NA	CASSQDPGGGKETQYF	TGCGCCAGCAGCCAAGATCCGGGAGGGGGGAAAGAGACCCAGTACTTC
TRBV5-1	TRBD1	TRBJ2-1	NA	CASSLAGDSSYNEQFF	TGCGCCAGCAGCTTGGCAGGGGACAGCTCCTACAATGAGCAGTTCTTC
TRBV7-8	NA	TRBJ1-5	once	CASSLVGGAYQPQHF	TGTGCCAGCAGCTTAGTAGGGGGGGCGTATCAGCCCCAGCATTTT
TRBV7-2	TRBD2	TRBJ2-3	NA	CASSSRASGTVGFTDTQYF	TGTGCCAGCAGCTCCCGCGCTAGCGGGACGGTAGGATTCACAGATACGCAGTATTTT
TRBV10-3	TRBD2	TRBJ2-1	NA	CAISGHNGTSGIQAYYNEQFF	TGTGCCATCAGTGGACACAACGGGACTAGCGGGATCCAAGCATACTACAATGAGCAGTTCTTC
TRBV6-1	TRBD2	TRBJ2-1	once	CASRTGLAGGQEQFF	TGTGCCAGCAGAACAGGACTAGCGGGAGGGCAAGAGCAGTTCTTC
TRBV28	TRBD2	TRBJ2-3	NA	CASSSEGLVSPDTQYF	TGTGCCAGCAGTTCAGAAGGACTAGTGAGTCCAGATACGCAGTATTTT
TRBV6-1	NA	TRBJ1-4	NA	CASTKVPGPDEKLFF	TGTGCCAGCACAAAGGTCCCGGGGCCGGATGAAAAACTGTTTTTT
TRBV5-1	NA	TRBJ1-6	NA	CASSLGSLNSPLHF	TGCGCCAGCAGTTTGGGGTCATTGAATTCACCCCTCCACTTT
TRBV6-1	NA	TRBJ2-7	NA	CASSEGPQTIYEQYF	TGTGCCAGCAGTGAGGGTCCGCAGACTATCTACGAGCAGTACTTC
TRBV4-1	NA	TRBJ2-2	NA	CASRLTQNTGELFF	TGCGCCAGCCGGTTAACTCAGAACACCGGGGAGCTGTTTTTT
TRBV6-5	NA	TRBJ1-2	NA	CASSNRQSNYGYTF	TGTGCCAGCAGTAATAGACAGTCGAACTATGGCTACACCTTC
TRBV2	TRBD2	TRBJ2-1	NA	CASSGGPRNEQFF	TGTGCCAGTAGCGGGGGCCCGAGGAATGAGCAGTTCTTC
TRBV2	TRBD1	TRBJ2-4	NA	CASSNLFDREYF	TGTGCCAGCAGTAATCTATTTGACAGGGAGTACTTC
TRBV4-1	TRBD2	TRBJ2-5	NA	CASSQGSTSGRQETQYF	TGCGCCAGCAGCCAAGGGTCTACTAGCGGGAGACAAGAGACCCAGTACTTC
TRBV7-2	NA	TRBJ1-5	NA	CASSPDGAGQPQHF	TGTGCCAGCAGCCCTGACGGCGCGGGTCAGCCCCAGCATTTT
TRBV7-9	TRBD2	TRBJ2-5	once	CASSFNPGLAGPQETQYF	TGTGCCAGCAGCTTCAACCCAGGACTAGCGGGACCACAAGAGACCCAGTACTTC
TRBV19	TRBD1	TRBJ2-3	NA	CASSISSDRGPDTQYF	TGTGCCAGTAGTATTTCCTCCGACAGGGGGCCAGATACGCAGTATTTT
TRBV6-6	NA	TRBJ1-2	NA	CASTTRGPSGYGYTF	TGTGCCAGCACCACCCGCGGCCCCTCCGGCTATGGCTACACCTTC
TRBV7-3	NA	TRBJ2-2	once	CASSLSLGTGELFF	TGTGCCAGCAGCTTAAGTCTGGGCACCGGGGAGCTGTTTTTT
TRBV5-1	NA	TRBJ2-7	NA	CASSLGDVSLYEQYF	TGCGCCAGCAGCCTCGGGGACGTTTCCCTATACGAGCAGTACTTC
TRBV7-2	NA	TRBJ2-1	NA	CASSLGSLEQFF	TGTGCCAGCAGCTTAGGCTCTCTCGAGCAGTTCTTC
TRBV7-3	NA	TRBJ2-5	NA	CASSLRPRGETQYF	TGTGCCAGCAGCTTAAGACCGCGGGGAGAGACCCAGTACTTC
TRBV15	NA	TRBJ2-7	NA	CATSRDGAGGRAEKYF	TGTGCCACCAGCAGAGATGGGGCGGGTGGGAGAGCGGAGAAGTACTTC
TRBV18	TRBD1	TRBJ1-3	NA	CASSTGYGDGNTIYF	TGTGCCAGCTCGACAGGGTACGGGGACGGAAACACCATATATTTT
TRBV28	NA	TRBJ1-3	NA	CASSLSGLGSGNTIYF	TGTGCCAGCAGTTTATCGGGGCTAGGCTCTGGAAACACCATATATTTT
TRBV6-5	TRBD1	TRBJ1-1	NA	CASSRTGEGTEAFF	TGTGCCAGCAGTCGCACAGGGGAGGGGACTGAAGCTTTCTTT